The sequence of this TCR beta chain was determined in a study of shared clonotypes between healthy human individuals. General study points: On the whole, naive subsets had larger estimated richness than memory subsets had.

For this clone: The antigen remains unidentified.

Germline V gene data show CDR1 as ENHRY and CDR2 as SYGVKD. The CDR3 contains 16 residues. V was pared by 10 bases and J by 0 bases, with 11 bases of the junction left unmatched. Every donor, a Caucasian adult, lived in Nashville, Tennessee. Here immunoSEQ multiplex PCR was the method, and the copy in TCRdb shows in-frame clones only, minus some. The table shows over 2 million clones, with just under 95% occurring only once. This clonotype was obtained from a man between 18 and 35 years old in good health. Some clones in this sample may be carry-over from other donors' samples. V is TRBV10-3 and J is TRBJ2-7; 11 bases line up with TRBD2. Sequenced input: naive CD4+ T cells from PBMCs. The sample's subset: CD45RA+ positively selected. The CDR3 nucleotides read TGTGCCACCCTACACGCCGGGACTAGCGGCTCCTACGAGCAGTACTTC. Translated, it gives CATLHAGTSGSYEQYF.